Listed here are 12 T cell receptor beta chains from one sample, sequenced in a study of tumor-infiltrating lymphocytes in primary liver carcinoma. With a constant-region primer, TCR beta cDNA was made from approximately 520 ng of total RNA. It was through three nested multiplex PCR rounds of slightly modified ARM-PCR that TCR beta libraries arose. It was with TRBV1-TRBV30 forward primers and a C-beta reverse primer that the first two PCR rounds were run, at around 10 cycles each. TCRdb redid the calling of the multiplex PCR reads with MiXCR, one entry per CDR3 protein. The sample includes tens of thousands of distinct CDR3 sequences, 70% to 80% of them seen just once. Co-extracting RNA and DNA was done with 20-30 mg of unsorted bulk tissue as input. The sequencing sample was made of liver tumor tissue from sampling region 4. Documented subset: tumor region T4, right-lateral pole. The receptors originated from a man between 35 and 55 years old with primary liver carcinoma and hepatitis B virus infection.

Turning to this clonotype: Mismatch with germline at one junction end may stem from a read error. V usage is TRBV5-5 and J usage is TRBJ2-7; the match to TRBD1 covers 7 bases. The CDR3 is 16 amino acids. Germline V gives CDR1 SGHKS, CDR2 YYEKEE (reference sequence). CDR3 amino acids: CASNSSDRPTGYEHYF. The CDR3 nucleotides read TGTGCCAGCAATTCATCGGACAGGCCTACGGGCTACGAGCACTACTTC.

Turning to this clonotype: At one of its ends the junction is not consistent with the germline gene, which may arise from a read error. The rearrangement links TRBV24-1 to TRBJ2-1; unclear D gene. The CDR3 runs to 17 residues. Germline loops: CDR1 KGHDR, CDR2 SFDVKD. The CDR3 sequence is CTTSDLSSGNSYNEQFF. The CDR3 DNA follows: TGTACCACCAGTGACCTATCTAGTGGGAACTCCTACAATGAGCAGTTCTTC.

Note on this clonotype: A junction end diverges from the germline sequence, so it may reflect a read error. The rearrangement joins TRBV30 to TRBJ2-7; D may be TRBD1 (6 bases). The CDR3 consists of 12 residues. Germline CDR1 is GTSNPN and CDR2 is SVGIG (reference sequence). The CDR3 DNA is TGTGCCTTGAGTCCTACAGGGTCGTCGCAGTACTTT. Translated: CALSPTGSSQYF.

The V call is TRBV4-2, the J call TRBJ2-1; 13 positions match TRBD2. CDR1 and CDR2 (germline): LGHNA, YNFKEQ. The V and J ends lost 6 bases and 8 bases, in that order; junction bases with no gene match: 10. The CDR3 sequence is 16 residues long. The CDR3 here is CASRQTTSGRDDEQFF. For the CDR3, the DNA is TGTGCCAGCAGGCAGACAACTAGCGGGAGGGACGATGAGCAGTTCTTC.

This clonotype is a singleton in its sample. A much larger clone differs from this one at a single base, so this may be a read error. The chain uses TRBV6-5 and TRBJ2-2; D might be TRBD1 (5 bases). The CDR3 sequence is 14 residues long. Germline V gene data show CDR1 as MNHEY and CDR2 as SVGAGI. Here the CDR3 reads CVNRPDSYTGELFF. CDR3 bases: TGTGTCAACAGACCAGACAGTTATACCGGAGAGCTGTTTTTT.

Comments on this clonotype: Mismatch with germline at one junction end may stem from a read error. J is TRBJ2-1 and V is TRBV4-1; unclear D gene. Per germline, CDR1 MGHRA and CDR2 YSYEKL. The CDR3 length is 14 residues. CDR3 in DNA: TGCACCAGCAGCCAAGACGAGAGTATGGGTGAGCAGTTCTTC. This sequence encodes CTSSQDESMGEQFF.

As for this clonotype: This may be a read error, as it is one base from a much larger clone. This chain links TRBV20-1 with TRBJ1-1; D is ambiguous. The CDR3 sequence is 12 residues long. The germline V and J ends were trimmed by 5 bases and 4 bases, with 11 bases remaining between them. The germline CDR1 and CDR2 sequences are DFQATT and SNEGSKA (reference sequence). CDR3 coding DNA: TGCAGTGCTCCCACGTCGGGCACTGAAGCTTTCTTT. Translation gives CSAPTSGTEAFF.

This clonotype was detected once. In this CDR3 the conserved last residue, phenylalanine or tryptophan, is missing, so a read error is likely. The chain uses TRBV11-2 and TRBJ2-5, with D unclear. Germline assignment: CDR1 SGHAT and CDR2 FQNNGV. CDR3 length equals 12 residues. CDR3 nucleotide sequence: TGTGCCAGCTGCTTGTCGAGGGAGACCCAGTACCTC. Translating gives CASCLSRETQYL.

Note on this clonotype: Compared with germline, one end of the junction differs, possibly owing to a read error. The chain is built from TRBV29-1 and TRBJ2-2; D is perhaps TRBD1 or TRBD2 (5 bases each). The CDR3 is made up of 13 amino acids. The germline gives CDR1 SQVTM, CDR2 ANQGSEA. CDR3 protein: CSVEITRGRGVVF. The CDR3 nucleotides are TGCAGCGTTGAGATAACAAGGGGCCGGGGAGTTGTTTTT.

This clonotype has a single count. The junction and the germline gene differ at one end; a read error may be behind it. CDR3 loop: CVSSSDGTGRGYTF. In nucleotides, the CDR3 is TGCGTCAGCAGCTCGGACGGGACAGGCCGGGGCTACACCTTC. The gene calls are TRBV5-1 and TRBJ1-2, with 8 bases matching TRBD1. This CDR3 has 14 amino acids. CDR1 is SGHRS and CDR2 is YFSETQ in the germline V gene.

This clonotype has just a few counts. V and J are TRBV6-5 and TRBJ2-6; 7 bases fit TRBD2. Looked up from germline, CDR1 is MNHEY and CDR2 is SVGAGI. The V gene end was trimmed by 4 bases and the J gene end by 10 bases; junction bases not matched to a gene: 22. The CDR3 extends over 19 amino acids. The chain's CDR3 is CASSSSGTIGYSGVNVLTF. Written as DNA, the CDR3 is TGTGCCAGCAGTTCGTCCGGGACTATCGGGTATTCTGGGGTAAACGTCCTGACTTTC.

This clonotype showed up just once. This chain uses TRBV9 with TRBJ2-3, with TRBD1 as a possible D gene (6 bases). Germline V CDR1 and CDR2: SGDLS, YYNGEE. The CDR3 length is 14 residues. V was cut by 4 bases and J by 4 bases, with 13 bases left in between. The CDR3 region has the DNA TGTGCCAGCAGCTATCTGACAGGTCCAGATACGCAGTATTTT. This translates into CASSYLTGPDTQYF.